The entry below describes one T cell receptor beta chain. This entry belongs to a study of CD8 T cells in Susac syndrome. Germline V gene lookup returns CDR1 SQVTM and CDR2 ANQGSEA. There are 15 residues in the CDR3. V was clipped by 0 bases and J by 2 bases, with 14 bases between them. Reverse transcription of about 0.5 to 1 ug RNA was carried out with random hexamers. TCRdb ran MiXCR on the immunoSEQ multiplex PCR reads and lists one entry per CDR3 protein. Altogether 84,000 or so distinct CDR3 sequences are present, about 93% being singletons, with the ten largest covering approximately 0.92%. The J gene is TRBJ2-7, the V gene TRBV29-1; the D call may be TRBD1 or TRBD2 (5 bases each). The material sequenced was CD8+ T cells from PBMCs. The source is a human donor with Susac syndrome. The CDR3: CSVEDNQGVPYEQYF. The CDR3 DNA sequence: TGCAGCGTTGAAGATAACCAGGGAGTTCCCTACGAGCAGTACTTC.